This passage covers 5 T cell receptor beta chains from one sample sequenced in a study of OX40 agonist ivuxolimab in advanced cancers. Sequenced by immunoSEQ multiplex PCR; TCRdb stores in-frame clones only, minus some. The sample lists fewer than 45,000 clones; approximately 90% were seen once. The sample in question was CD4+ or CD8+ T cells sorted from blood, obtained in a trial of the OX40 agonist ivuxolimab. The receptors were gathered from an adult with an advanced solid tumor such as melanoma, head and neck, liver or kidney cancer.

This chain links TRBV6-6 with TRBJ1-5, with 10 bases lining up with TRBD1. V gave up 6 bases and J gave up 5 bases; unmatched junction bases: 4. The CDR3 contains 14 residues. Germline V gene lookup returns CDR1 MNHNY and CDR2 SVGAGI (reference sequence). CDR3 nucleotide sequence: TGTGCCAGCAGGCCCGGGACAGGGGATCAGCCCCAGCATTTT. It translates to CASRPGTGDQPQHF.

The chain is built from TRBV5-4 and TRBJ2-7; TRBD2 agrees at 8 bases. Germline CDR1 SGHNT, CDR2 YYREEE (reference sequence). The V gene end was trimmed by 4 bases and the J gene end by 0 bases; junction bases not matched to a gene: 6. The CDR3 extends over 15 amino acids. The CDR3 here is CASSLSGASSYEQYF. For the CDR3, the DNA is TGTGCCAGCAGCCTTAGCGGGGCAAGCTCCTACGAGCAGTACTTC.

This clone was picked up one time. This chain's CDR3 is CASSPGQTYEQYF. In DNA, the CDR3 is TGTGCCAGCAGCCCGGGACAGACCTACGAGCAGTACTTC. The V call is TRBV11-3, the J call TRBJ2-7; 7 bases match TRBD1. The J segment lost 2 bases and the V segment lost 5 bases, leaving 3 bases of the junction unmatched. CDR1 is SGHNT and CDR2 is YENEEA in the germline V gene. The CDR3 runs 13 residues.

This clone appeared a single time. The CDR3 reads CASTGFSYEQYF. CDR3 coding DNA: TGTGCCAGCACGGGTTTCTCCTACGAGCAGTACTTC. The chain uses TRBV6-6 and TRBJ2-7; D gene ambiguous. Germline V gene lookup returns CDR1 MNHNY and CDR2 SVGAGI (reference sequence). The CDR3 consists of 12 residues. Trimming took 7 bases from V and 0 from J, leaving 7 bases between them.

CDR3 DNA: TGTGCCAGCAGCTTACCAGCCCCGACTCCCTACGAGCAGTACTTC. It encodes CASSLPAPTPYEQYF. The rearrangement links TRBV11-1 to TRBJ2-7; D is unresolved. CDR3 size: 15 residues. Between the trimmed V and J ends, which lost 2 bases and 2 bases, there was a span of 13 bases. Germline V gives CDR1 SGHAT, CDR2 FQDESV (reference sequence).